A single sample gave rise to the 16 T cell receptor beta chains below, sequenced in a study of blood T cell repertoires in COVID-19. Repertoires were generated with immunoSEQ multiplex PCR, while TCRdb's copy carries only in-frame clones and drops some. The table lists about 63,000 clones, 65% to 85% of them singletons, with 6% to 6.5% in the top ten. The sample comprised peripheral blood. The source of these receptors is a human donor in a cohort sampled during active COVID-19.

V gene TRBV2 combines with J gene TRBJ2-3; 8 nucleotides agree with TRBD1. Trimming cost V 9 bases and J 3 bases; bases outside gene matches: 8. CDR1 and CDR2 (germline): SNHLY, FYNNEI. This CDR3 is built from 14 residues. The CDR3 DNA reads TGTGCCAGTCAGGACAGGGAGCAGACAGATACGCAGTATTTT. This gives the protein CASQDREQTDTQYF.

This chain connects TRBV6-5 to TRBJ1-4, with D maybe TRBD1 (6 bases). Trimming stripped 7 bases from V and 5 bases from J, with 17 bases between. The CDR3 contains 15 residues. CDR1 is MNHEY, CDR2 SVGAGI, per germline. The CDR3 bases are TGTGCCAGCATCGGAAGGGGGTCAGGGAATGAAAAACTGTTTTTT. This sequence encodes CASIGRGSGNEKLFF.

The chain has TRBV5-1 and TRBJ2-7; no clear D gene. The V gene lost 4 bases and the J gene lost 0 bases, with 14 bases spanning the gap. This CDR3 is 15 amino acids long. CDR1 is SGHRS, CDR2 YFSETQ, per germline. CDR3 sequence (DNA): TGCGCCAGCAGCCGTGAACGCCCGAGCTCCTACGAGCAGTACTTC. It yields the protein CASSRERPSSYEQYF. Based on the CDR3 plus reference TRBV5-1 and TRBJ2-7, the full variable domain is KAGVTQTPRYLIKTRGQQVTLSCSPISGHRSVSWYQQTPGQGLQFLFEYFSETQRNKGNFPGRFSGRQFSNSRSEMNVSTLELGDSALYLCASSRERPSSYEQYFGPGTRLTVT.

The chain carries TRBV5-6 and TRBJ2-1, with TRBD2 matching 8 bases. Germline-derived CDR1 and CDR2 are SGHDT and YYEEEE. The CDR3 sequence is 16 residues long. After removal of 3 bases from V and 0 bases from J, the junction contained 5 bases not matched to a gene. The CDR3, as DNA: TGTGCCAGCAGCTCGCTCGGGGGGGGCTCCTACAATGAGCAGTTCTTC. Amino acid sequence: CASSSLGGGSYNEQFF.

The gene calls are TRBV19 and TRBJ1-2, with TRBD1 identical over 9 bases. There are 13 residues in the CDR3. V lost 6 bases and J lost 6; bases outside the gene matches: 5. Germline values: CDR1 LNHDA, CDR2 SQIVND (reference sequence). CDR3 sequence (DNA): TGTGCCAGTAGCGCCGACAGGGGGGATGGCTACACCTTC. Its translation is CASSADRGDGYTF.

The J gene is TRBJ1-4, the V gene TRBV2, with D uncertain. The CDR3 covers 12 residues. Germline V gene sequence: CDR1 SNHLY, CDR2 FYNNEI. The germline V and J ends were trimmed by 8 bases and 0 bases, with 4 bases remaining between them. The CDR3 protein is CASRPTNEKLFF. The CDR3, as DNA: TGTGCCAGCCGTCCAACTAATGAAAAACTGTTTTTT. The complete variable domain, with remaining parts taken from reference TRBV2 and TRBJ1-4, reads EPEVTQTPSHQVTQMGQEVILRCVPISNHLYFYWYRQILGQKVEFLVSFYNNEISEKSEIFDDQFSVERPDGSNFTLKIRSTKLEDSAMYFCASRPTNEKLFFGSGTQLSVL.

This chain connects TRBV6-2 or TRBV6-3 to TRBJ2-6; TRBD1 matches at 7 bases. V was pared by 6 bases and J by 1 base, with 3 bases of the junction left unmatched. CDR3 length: 15 amino acids. Per the germline V gene, CDR1 is MNHEY and CDR2 is SVGEGT. For the CDR3, the DNA is TGTGCCAGCAGCTCACAGGGGTCTGGGGCCAACGTCCTGACTTTC. This sequence encodes CASSSQGSGANVLTF.

The V call is TRBV29-1, the J call TRBJ2-1, with 9 bases identical to TRBD2. The CDR3 has 18 amino acids. The trim removed 4 bases at V and 7 bases at J, leaving 20 bases unmatched. Germline CDR1 reads SQVTM; CDR2 reads ANQGSEA. In nucleotides, the CDR3 is TGCAGCGTTGCACCTCACGGGACTAGCCGGTGGGCGGGTAATGAGCAGTTCTTC. Protein: CSVAPHGTSRWAGNEQFF.

The chain has TRBV11-2 and TRBJ1-1; D not certain. Germline values: CDR1 SGHAT, CDR2 FQNNGV. V was pared by 1 base and J by 6 bases, with 6 bases between. This CDR3 has 12 residues. CDR3 loop: CASSLGEAEAFF. As DNA, the CDR3 is TGTGCCAGCAGCTTAGGGGAGGCTGAAGCTTTCTTT.

The CDR3 sequence: CASSEGGYSNQPQHF. In nucleotides, the CDR3 is TGTGCCAGCAGTGAAGGGGGCTATAGCAATCAGCCCCAGCATTTT. The V and J genes are TRBV6-1 and TRBJ1-5, with D possibly being TRBD1 (5 bases). Germline V CDR1 and CDR2: MNHNS, SASEGT. Trimming removed 1 base at V and 0 bases at J, with 7 bases between. This CDR3 has 15 residues.

The chain combines TRBV7-2 with TRBJ1-6; D gene unclear. V gave up 5 bases and J gave up 7 bases, with 9 bases separating them. The CDR3 spans 13 residues. CDR1 is SGHTA and CDR2 is FQGNSA in the germline V gene. CDR3 sequence reads: CASSPNWNSPLHF. The CDR3 nucleotides are TGTGCCAGCAGCCCAAACTGGAATTCACCCCTCCACTTT.

This chain links TRBV7-5 with TRBJ2-7; no check of the table's D call, TRBD1, against the DNA was made. TRBV7-5 constitutes a pseudogene. CDR3 length: 15 amino acids. The CDR3 sequence is CARSLMNTAFYEQYF. CDR3 bases: TGTGCCAGAAGCTTAATGAACACAGCATTCTACGAGCAGTACTTC.

Only a few counts were recorded for this clone. This sample also contains other DNA sequences that code for the same CDR3. The chain couples TRBV18 to TRBJ1-2; 7 nucleotides match TRBD1. The CDR3 sequence is 14 residues long. Losses at the gene ends were 3 bases for V and 4 bases for J; bases not matched to a gene: 5. Germline CDR1 and CDR2: KGHSH and LQKENI. CDR3 region: CASSPGQVSYGYTF. In nucleotides, the CDR3 is TGTGCCAGCTCACCCGGACAGGTGAGCTATGGCTACACCTTC.

The CDR3 DNA reads as TGTGCCAGTAGTATAACCCGCAGGGATCAGCCCCAGCATTTT. It yields the protein CASSITRRDQPQHF. The chain couples TRBV19 to TRBJ1-5; possibly TRBD1 for D (5 bases). The CDR3 has 14 residues. Germline V gene data show CDR1 as LNHDA and CDR2 as SQIVND (reference sequence). Trimming stripped 2 bases from V and 5 bases from J, with 10 bases between.

This clone was observed a single time. The V call is TRBV4-1, the J call TRBJ1-5; the D gene is possibly TRBD1 (6 bases). Between the trimmed V and J ends, which lost 3 bases and 4 bases, there was a span of 19 bases. There are 17 residues in the CDR3. Germline values: CDR1 MGHRA, CDR2 YSYEKL. Here the CDR3 reads CASSHPRGSLLNQPQHF. The CDR3 coding sequence is TGCGCCAGCAGCCATCCGAGGGGGAGTTTACTAAATCAGCCCCAGCATTTT.

The chain recombines TRBV6-5 with TRBJ2-5; TRBD2 is a possible D gene (7 bases). This CDR3 region has 15 residues. Trimming removed 7 bases at V and 1 base at J, with 16 bases between. Germline V gives CDR1 MNHEY, CDR2 SVGAGI. The CDR3 sequence: CASMQLGGGQETQYF. The CDR3, as DNA: TGTGCCAGCATGCAATTAGGGGGGGGCCAAGAGACCCAGTACTTC.